This TCR beta chain was sequenced for a study of shared clonotypes between healthy human individuals. V lost 0 bases, J lost 3 bases, and 3 bases stayed unmatched. Germline CDR1 reads SGHDT; CDR2 reads YYEEEE. CDR3 length: 15 amino acids. Clones were sequenced by immunoSEQ multiplex PCR, and TCRdb holds only the in-frame ones, with some missing. The repertoire includes 800,000 or so clones, approximately 97% of them detected once, and around 0.21% sits in the top ten. Cells designated naive CD8 were CD45RO-negative and were positively selected for CCR7, with terminally differentiated effector memory CD45RA+ cells excluded. As for this clone: Antigen: not known.

Regarding the study as a whole: About 5% of naive CD4 clonotypes were shared across four donors.

V gene TRBV5-6 combines with J gene TRBJ2-5, with TRBD1 matching over 9 bases. Sequencing input: naive CD8+ T cells sorted from blood. The TCR was taken from a young man in good health. The CDR3 region has the DNA TGTGCCAGCAGCTTGGAAGGGACAGGGAAAGAGACCCAGTACTTC. The encoded protein is CASSLEGTGKETQYF. The complete variable domain, with remaining parts taken from reference TRBV5-6 and TRBJ2-5, reads DAGVTQSPTHLIKTRGQQVTLRCSPKSGHDTVSWYQQALGQGPQFIFQYYEEEERQRGNFPDRFSGHQFPNYSSELNVNALLLGDSALYLCASSLEGTGKETQYFGPGTRLLVL.